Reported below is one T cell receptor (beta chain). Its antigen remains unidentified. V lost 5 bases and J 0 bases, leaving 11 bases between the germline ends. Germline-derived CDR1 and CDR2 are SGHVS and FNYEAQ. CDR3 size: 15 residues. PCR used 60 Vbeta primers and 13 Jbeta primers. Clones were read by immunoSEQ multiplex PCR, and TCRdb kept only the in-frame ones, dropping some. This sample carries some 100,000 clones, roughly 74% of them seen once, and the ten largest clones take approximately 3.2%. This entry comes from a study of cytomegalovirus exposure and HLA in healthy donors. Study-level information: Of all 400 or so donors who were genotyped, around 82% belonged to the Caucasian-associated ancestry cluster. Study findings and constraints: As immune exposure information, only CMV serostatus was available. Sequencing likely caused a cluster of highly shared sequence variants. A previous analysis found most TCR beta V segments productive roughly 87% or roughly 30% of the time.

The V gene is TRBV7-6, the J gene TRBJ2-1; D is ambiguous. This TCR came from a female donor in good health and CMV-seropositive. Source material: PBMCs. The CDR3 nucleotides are TGTGCCAGCAGCCCGAGGCGGAGCTCCTACAATGAGCAGTTCTTC. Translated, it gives CASSPRRSSYNEQFF.